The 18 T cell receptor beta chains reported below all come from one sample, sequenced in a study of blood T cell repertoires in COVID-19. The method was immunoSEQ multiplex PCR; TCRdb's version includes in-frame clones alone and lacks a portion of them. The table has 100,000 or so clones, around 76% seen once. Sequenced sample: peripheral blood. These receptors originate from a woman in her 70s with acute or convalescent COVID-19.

CDR3 sequence reads: CASRFKRATYEQYF. CDR3 nucleotides: TGTGCAAGTCGCTTCAAAAGAGCGACCTACGAGCAGTACTTC. The J gene is TRBJ2-7, the V gene TRBV12-2; the D call in the table, TRBD2, was not verified against the DNA. TRBV12-2 is tagged as a pseudogene. The CDR3 totals 14 residues.

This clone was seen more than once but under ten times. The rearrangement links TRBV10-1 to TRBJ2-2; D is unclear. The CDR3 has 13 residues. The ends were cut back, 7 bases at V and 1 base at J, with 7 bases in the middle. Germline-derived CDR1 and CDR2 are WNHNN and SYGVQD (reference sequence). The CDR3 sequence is CASNSENTGELFF. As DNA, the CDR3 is TGCGCCAGCAATTCAGAGAACACCGGGGAGCTGTTTTTT.

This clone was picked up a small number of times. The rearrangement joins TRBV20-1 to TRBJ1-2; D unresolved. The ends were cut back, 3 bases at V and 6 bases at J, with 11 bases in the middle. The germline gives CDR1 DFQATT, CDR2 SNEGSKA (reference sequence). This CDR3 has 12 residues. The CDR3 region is CSASTEAHGYTF. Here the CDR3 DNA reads TGCAGTGCTAGTACGGAGGCCCATGGCTACACCTTC.

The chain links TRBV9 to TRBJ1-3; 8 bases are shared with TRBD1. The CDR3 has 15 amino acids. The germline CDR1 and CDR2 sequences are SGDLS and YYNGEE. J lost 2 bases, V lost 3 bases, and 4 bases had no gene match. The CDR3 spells CASSANRGTGNTIYF. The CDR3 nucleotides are TGTGCCAGCAGCGCGAACAGGGGGACTGGAAACACCATATATTTT. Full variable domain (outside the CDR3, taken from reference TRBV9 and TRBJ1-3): DSGVTQTPKHLITATGQRVTLRCSPRSGDLSVYWYQQSLDQGLQFLIQYYNGEERAKGNILERFSAQQFPDLHSELNLSSLELGDSALYFCASSANRGTGNTIYFGEGSWLTVV.

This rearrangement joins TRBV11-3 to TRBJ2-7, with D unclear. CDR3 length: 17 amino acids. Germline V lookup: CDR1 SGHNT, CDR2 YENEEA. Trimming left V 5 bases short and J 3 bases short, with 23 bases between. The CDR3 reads CASSLGTTPDDNYEQYF. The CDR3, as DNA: TGTGCCAGCAGCCTAGGAACAACCCCCGATGACAACTACGAGCAGTACTTC.

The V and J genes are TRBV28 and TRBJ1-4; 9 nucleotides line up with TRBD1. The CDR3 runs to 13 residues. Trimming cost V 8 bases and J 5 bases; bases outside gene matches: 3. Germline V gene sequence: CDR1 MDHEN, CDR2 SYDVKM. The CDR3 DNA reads TGTGCCAGCGAGGACAGGGGAAATGAAAAACTGTTTTTT. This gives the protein CASEDRGNEKLFF. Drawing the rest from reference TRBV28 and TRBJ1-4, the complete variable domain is DVKVTQSSRYLVKRTGEKVFLECVQDMDHENMFWYRQDPGLGLRLIYFSYDVKMKEKGDIPEGYSVSREKKERFSLILESASTNQTSMYLCASEDRGNEKLFFGSGTQLSVL.

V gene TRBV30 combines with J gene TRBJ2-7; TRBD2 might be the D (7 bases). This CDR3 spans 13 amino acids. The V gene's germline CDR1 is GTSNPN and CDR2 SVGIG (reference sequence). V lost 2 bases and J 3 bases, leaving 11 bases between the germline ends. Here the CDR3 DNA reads TGTGCCTGGAGTAGGGGGGGGGACTACGAGCAGTACTTC. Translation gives CAWSRGGDYEQYF.

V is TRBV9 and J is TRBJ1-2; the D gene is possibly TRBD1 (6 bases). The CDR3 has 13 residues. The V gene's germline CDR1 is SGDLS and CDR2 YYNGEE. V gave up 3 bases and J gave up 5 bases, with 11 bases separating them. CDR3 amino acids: CASSALTGYGYTF. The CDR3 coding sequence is TGTGCCAGCAGCGCCTTAACAGGGTATGGCTACACCTTC.

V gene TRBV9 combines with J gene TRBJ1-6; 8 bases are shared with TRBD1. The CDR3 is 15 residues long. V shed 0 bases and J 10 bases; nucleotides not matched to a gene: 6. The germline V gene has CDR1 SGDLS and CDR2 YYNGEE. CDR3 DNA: TGTGCCAGCAGCGTAGGCGGACAGGGCAAATCACCCCTCCACTTT. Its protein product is CASSVGGQGKSPLHF.

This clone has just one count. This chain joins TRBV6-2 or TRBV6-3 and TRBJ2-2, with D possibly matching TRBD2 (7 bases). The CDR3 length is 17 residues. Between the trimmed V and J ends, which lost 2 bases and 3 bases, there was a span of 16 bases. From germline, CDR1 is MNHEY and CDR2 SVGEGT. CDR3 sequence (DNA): TGTGCCAGCAGTTACCCCTCGCGGGGGCCATACACCGGGGAGCTGTTTTTT. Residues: CASSYPSRGPYTGELFF.

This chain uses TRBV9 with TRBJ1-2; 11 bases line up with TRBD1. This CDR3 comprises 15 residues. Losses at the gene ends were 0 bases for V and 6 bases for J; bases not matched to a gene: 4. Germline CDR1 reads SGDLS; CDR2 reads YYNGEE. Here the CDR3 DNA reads TGTGCCAGCAGCGTAGGGGGACAGGGGGTAGATGGCTACACCTTC. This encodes CASSVGGQGVDGYTF.

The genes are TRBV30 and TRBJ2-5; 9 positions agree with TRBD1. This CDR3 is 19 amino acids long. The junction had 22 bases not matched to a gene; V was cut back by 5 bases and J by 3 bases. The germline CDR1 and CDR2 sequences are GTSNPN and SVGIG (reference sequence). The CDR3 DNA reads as TGTGCCTGGGGGTGGGGAGGGACAGGGAGCTTGCGGCAAAAAGAGACCCAGTACTTC. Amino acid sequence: CAWGWGGTGSLRQKETQYF.

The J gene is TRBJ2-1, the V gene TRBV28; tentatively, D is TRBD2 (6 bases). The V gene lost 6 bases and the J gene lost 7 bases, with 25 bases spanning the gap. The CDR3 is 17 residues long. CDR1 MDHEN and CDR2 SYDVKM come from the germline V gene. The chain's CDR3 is CASSRVITSRSRNEQFF. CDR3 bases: TGTGCCAGCAGCCGTGTCATTACTAGCCGATCTAGGAATGAGCAGTTCTTC.

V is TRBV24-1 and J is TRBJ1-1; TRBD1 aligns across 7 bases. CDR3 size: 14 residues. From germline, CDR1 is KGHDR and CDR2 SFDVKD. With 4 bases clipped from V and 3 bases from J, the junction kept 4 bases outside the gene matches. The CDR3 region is CATSEGQGDTEAFF. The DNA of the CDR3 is TGTGCCACCAGTGAAGGTCAGGGGGACACTGAAGCTTTCTTT.

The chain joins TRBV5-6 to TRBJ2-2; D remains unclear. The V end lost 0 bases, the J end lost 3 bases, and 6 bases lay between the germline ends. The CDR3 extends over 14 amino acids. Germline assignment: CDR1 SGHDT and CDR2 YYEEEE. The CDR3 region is CASSLARDTGELFF. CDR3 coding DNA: TGTGCCAGCAGCTTGGCCCGGGACACCGGGGAGCTGTTTTTT.

This chain's CDR3 is CASSLQLDQPQHF. In DNA form, the CDR3 reads TGTGCCAGCAGCTTACAGTTGGATCAGCCCCAGCATTTT. The chain joins TRBV7-8 to TRBJ1-5; unclear D gene. CDR1 is SGHVS, CDR2 FQNEAQ, per germline. CDR3 length: 13 amino acids. Trimming took 2 bases from V and 5 from J, leaving 7 bases between them.

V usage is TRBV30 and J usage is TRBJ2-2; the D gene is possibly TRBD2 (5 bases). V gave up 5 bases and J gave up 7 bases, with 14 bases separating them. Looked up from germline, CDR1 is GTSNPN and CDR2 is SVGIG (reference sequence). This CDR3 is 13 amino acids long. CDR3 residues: CAWWVRGYGELFF. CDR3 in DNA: TGTGCCTGGTGGGTGCGCGGGTACGGGGAGCTGTTTTTT.

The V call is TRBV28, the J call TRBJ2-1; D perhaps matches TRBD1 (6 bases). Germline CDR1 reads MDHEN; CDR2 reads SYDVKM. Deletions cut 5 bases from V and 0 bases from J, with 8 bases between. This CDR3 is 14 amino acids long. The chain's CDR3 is CASSEDSSYNEQFF. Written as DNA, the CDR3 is TGTGCCAGCAGTGAGGACAGCTCCTACAATGAGCAGTTCTTC.